This T cell receptor (beta chain) emerged from a study of monozygotic twins with inflammatory bowel disease. TCRdb re-called the 5' RACE reads; every CDR3 protein appears as one record, without DNA. The sample's table shows nearly 450,000 distinct CDR3 sequences. Germline CDR1 and CDR2: DFQATT and SNEGSKA (reference sequence). This CDR3 contains 15 residues. The V gene is TRBV20-1, the J gene TRBJ2-2; TCRdb indicates TRBD2, and absent DNA this call remains unverified. Sequences were obtained from blood. This sequence was found in a human donor with ulcerative colitis or Crohn's disease, or a healthy co-twin of an affected twin (not recorded which). The CDR3 loop reads CSAFRTSPNTGELFF.